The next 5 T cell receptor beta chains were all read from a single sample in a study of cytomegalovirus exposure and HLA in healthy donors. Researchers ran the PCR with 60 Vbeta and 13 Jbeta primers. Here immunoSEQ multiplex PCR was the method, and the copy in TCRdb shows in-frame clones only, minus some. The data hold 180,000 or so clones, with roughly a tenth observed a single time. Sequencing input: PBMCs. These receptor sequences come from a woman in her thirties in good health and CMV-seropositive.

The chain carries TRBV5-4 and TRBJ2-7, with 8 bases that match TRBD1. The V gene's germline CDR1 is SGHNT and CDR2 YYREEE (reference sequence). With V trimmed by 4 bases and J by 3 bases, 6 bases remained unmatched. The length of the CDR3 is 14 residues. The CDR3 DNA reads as TGTGCCAGCAGCCGCACAGGGGGAATCTACGAGCAGTACTTC. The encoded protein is CASSRTGGIYEQYF. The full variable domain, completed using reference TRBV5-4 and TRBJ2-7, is ETGVTQSPTHLIKTRGQQVTLRCSSQSGHNTVSWYQQALGQGPQFIFQYYREEENGRGNFPPRFSGLQFPNYSSELNVNALELDDSALYLCASSRTGGIYEQYFGPGTRLTVT.

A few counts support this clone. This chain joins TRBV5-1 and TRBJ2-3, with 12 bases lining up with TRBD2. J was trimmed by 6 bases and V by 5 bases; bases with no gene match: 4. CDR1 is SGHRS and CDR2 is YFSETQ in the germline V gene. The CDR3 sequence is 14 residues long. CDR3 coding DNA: TGCGCCAGCAGACCTGGGACTAGCGGGGATACGCAGTATTTT. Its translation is CASRPGTSGDTQYF.

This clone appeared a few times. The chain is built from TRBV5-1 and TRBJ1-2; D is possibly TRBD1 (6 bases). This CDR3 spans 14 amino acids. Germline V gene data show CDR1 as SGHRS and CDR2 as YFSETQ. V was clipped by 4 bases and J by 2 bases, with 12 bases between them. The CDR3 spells CASSPLRGNYGYTF. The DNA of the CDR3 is TGCGCCAGCAGCCCCCTCAGGGGCAACTATGGCTACACCTTC.

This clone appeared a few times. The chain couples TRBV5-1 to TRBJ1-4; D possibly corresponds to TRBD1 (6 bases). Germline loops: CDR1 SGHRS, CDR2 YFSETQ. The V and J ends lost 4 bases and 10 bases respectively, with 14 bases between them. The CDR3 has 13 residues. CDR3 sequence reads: CASSNSGAGKLFF. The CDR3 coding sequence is TGCGCCAGCAGCAACTCAGGGGCGGGAAAACTGTTTTTT. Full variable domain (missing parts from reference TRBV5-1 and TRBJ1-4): KAGVTQTPRYLIKTRGQQVTLSCSPISGHRSVSWYQQTPGQGLQFLFEYFSETQRNKGNFPGRFSGRQFSNSRSEMNVSTLELGDSALYLCASSNSGAGKLFFGSGTQLSVL.

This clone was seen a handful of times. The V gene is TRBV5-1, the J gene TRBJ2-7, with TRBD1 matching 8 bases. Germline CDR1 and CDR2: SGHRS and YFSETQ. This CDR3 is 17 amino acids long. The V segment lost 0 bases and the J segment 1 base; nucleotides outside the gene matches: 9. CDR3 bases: TGCGCCAGCAGCTTGGCTCGTACCTGGACAGGGTCCTACGAGCAGTACTTC. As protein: CASSLARTWTGSYEQYF.